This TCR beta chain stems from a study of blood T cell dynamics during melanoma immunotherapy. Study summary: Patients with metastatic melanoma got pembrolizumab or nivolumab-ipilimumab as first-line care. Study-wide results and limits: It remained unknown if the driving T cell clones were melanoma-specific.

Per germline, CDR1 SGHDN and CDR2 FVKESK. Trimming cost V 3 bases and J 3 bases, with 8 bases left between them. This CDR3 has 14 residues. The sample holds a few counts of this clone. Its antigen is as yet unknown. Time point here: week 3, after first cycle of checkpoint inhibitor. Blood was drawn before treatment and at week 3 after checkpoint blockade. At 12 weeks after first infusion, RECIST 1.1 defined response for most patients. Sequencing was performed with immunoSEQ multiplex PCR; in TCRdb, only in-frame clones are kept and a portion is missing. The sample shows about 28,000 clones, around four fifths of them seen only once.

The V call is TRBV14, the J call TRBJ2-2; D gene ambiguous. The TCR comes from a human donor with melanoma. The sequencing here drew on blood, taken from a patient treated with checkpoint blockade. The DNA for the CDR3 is TGTGCCAGCAGCCAGGAGAGTTACACCGGGGAGCTGTTTTTT. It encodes CASSQESYTGELFF.